This TCR beta chain was observed in a study of blood T cell repertoires in COVID-19. Study context: Sites in the United States, Italy and Spain provided acute and convalescent COVID-19 samples. PBMCs, B-cell-depleted T cells, or T cells provided the cDNA or gDNA that made up the material.

As handled by the study authors: Quantification of nucleated cells was approximated via reference gene primer amplification. Repertoires were generated with immunoSEQ multiplex PCR, while TCRdb's copy carries only in-frame clones and drops some. That table gives V, J and clone size, and the DNA gave D and trimming. Of tens of thousands of clones in the sample, under 90% were seen once. This CDR3 is built from 13 residues. V was trimmed by 1 base and J by 11 bases, leaving 12 bases between them. From germline, CDR1 is SEHNR and CDR2 FQNEAQ (reference sequence). Only a few counts were recorded for this clone.

Sequenced input: peripheral blood. The chain uses TRBV7-9 and TRBJ1-5; D possibly corresponds to TRBD1 (6 bases). This TCR was recovered from a human donor in a cohort sampled during active COVID-19. The CDR3 here is CASSLVQGGAQHF. The CDR3 DNA sequence: TGTGCCAGCAGCTTAGTACAGGGAGGGGCCCAGCATTTT. The entire variable domain, with the rest obtained from reference TRBV7-9 and TRBJ1-5, is as follows: DTGVSQNPRHKITKRGQNVTFRCDPISEHNRLYWYRQTLGQGPEFLTYFQNEAQLEKSRLLSDRFSAERPKGSFSTLEIQRTEQGDSAMYLCASSLVQGGAQHFGDGTRLSIL.